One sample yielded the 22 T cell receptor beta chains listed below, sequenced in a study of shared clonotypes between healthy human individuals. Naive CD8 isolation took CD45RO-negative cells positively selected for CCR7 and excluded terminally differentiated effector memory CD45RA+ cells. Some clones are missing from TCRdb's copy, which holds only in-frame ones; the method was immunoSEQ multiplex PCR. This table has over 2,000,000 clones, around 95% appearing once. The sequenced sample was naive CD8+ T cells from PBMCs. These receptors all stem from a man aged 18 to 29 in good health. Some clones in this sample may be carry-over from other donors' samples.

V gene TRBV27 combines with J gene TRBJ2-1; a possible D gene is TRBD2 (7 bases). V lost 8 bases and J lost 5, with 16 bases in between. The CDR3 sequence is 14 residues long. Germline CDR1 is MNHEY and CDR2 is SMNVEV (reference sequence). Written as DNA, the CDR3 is TGTGCCAGCGGGGGGCTAGCGGAGCACAATGAGCAGTTCTTC. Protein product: CASGGLAEHNEQFF.

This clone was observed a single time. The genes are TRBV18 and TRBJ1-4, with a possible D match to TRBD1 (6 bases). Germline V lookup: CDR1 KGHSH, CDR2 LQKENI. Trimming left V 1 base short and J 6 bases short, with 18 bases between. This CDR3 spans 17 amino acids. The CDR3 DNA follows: TGTGCCAGCTCACCACGAAACAGGGTGCTTGAGGATGAAAAACTGTTTTTT. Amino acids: CASSPRNRVLEDEKLFF.

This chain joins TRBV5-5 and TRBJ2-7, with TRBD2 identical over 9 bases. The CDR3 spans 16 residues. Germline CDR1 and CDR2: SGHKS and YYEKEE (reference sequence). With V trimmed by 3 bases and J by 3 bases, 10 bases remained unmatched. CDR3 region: CASSSIAGVGGYEQYF. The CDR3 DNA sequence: TGTGCCAGCAGCTCCATAGCGGGAGTCGGGGGCTACGAGCAGTACTTC.

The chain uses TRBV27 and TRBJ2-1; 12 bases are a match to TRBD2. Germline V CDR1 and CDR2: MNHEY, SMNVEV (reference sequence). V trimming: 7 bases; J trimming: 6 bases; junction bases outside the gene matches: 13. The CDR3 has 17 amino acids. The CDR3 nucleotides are TGTGCCAGCAATTTCCTGACGACTAGCGGGAGTCCCAATGAGCAGTTCTTC. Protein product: CASNFLTTSGSPNEQFF.

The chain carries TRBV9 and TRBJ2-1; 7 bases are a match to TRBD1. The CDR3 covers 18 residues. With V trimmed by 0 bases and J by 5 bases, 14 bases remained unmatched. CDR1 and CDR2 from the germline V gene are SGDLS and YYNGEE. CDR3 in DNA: TGTGCCAGCAGCGTAGCGGGTGGGTTGGTGGGACAGCACAATGAGCAGTTCTTC. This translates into CASSVAGGLVGQHNEQFF.

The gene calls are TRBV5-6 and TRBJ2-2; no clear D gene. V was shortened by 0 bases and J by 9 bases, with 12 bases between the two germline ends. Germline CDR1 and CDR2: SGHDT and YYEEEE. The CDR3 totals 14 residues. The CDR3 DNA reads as TGTGCCAGCAGCTTGGGGGTCGGTGTGAGGGAGCTGTTTTTT. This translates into CASSLGVGVRELFF. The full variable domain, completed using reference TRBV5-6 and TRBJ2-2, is DAGVTQSPTHLIKTRGQQVTLRCSPKSGHDTVSWYQQALGQGPQFIFQYYEEEERQRGNFPDRFSGHQFPNYSSELNVNALLLGDSALYLCASSLGVGVRELFFGEGSRLTVL.

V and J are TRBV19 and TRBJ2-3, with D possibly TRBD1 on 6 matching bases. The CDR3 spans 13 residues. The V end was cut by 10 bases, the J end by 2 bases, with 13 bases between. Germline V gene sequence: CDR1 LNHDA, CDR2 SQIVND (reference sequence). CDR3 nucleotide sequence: TGTGCCACAGGACAGTACTACACAGATACGCAGTATTTT. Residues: CATGQYYTDTQYF.

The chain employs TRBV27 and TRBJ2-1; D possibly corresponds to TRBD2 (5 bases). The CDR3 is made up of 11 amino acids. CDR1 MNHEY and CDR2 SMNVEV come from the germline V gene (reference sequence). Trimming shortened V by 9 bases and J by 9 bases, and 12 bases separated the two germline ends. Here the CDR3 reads CASLGRSEQFF. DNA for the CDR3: TGTGCCAGTTTGGGGAGAAGTGAGCAGTTCTTC.

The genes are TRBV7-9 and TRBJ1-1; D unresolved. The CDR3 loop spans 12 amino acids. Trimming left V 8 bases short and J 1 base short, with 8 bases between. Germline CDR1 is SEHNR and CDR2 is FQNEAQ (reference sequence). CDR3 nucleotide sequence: TGTGCCAGCGAGTTAGGGAACACTGAAGCTTTCTTT. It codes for CASELGNTEAFF.

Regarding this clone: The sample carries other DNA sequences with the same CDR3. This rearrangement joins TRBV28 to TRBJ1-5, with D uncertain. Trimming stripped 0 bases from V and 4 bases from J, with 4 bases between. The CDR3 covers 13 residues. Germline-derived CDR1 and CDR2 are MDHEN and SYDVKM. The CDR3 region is CASSLWRNQPQHF. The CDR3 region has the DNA TGTGCCAGCAGTTTATGGAGAAATCAGCCCCAGCATTTT.

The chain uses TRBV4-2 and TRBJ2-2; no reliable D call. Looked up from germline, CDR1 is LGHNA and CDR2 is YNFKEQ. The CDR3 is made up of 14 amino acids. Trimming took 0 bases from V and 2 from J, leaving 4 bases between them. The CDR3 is CASSQDHNTGELFF. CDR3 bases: TGTGCCAGCAGCCAAGACCATAACACCGGGGAGCTGTTTTTT.

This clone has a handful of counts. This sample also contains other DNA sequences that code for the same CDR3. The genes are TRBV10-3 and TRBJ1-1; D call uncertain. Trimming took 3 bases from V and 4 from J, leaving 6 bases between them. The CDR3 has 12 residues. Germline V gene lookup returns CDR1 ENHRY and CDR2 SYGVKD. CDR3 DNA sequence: TGTGCCATCAGTGATGTCGGCACTGAAGCTTTCTTT. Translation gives CAISDVGTEAFF.

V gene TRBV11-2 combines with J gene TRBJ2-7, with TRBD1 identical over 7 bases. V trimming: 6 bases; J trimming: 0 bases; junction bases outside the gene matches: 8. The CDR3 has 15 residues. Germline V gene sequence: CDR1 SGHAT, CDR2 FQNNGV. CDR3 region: CASRLRGQPSYEQYF. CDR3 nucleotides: TGTGCCAGCAGGCTGAGGGGACAGCCCTCCTACGAGCAGTACTTC.

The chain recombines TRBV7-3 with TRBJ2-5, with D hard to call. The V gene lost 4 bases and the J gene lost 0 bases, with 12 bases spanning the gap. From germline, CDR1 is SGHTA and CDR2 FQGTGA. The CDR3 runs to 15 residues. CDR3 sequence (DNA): TGTGCCAGCAGCTCTAGGTCGGACGACCAAGAGACCCAGTACTTC. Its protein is CASSSRSDDQETQYF.

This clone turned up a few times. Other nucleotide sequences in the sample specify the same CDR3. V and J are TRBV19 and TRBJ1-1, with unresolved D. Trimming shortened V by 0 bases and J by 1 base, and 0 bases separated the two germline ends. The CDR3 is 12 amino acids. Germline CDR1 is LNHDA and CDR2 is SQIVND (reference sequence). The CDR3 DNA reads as TGTGCCAGTAGTATAGAGAACACTGAAGCTTTCTTT. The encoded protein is CASSIENTEAFF.

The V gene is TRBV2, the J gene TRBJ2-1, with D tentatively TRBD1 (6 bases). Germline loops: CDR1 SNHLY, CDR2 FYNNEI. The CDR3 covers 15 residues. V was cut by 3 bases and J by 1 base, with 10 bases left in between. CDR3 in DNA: TGTGCCAGCAGTGACCTGACAGGTTCCTACAATGAGCAGTTCTTC. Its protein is CASSDLTGSYNEQFF.

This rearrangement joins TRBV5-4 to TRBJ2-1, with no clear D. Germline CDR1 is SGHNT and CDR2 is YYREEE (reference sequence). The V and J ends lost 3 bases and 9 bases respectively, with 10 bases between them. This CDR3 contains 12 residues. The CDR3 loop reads CASSSLDAEQFF. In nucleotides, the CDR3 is TGTGCCAGCAGCTCCCTAGATGCTGAGCAGTTCTTC.

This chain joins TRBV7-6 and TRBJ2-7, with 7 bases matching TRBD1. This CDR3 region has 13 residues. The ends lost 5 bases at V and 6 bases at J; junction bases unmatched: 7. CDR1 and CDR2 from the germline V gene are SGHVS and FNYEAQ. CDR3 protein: CASSPGTAGEQYF. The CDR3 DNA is TGTGCCAGCAGCCCGGGGACAGCCGGCGAGCAGTACTTC.

The CDR3 reads CASSYTPGQGVHEQYF. In nucleotides, the CDR3 is TGTGCCAGCAGTTACACGCCGGGACAGGGTGTCCACGAGCAGTACTTC. The gene calls are TRBV6-6 and TRBJ2-7; the match to TRBD1 covers 9 bases. The CDR3 loop spans 16 amino acids. From germline, CDR1 is MNHNY and CDR2 SVGAGI (reference sequence). Trimming cost V 2 bases and J 5 bases; bases outside gene matches: 10.

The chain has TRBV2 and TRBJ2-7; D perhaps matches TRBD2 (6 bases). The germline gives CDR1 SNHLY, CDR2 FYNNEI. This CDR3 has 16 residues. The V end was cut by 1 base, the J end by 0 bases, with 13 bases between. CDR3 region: CASSEGWDGSSYEQYF. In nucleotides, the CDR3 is TGTGCCAGCAGTGAAGGCTGGGACGGGAGCTCCTACGAGCAGTACTTC.

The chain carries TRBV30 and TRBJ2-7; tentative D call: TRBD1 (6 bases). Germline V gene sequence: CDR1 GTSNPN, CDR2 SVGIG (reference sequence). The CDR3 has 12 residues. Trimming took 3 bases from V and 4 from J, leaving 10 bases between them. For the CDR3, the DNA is TGTGCCTGGAGGAAGGGGGAATACGAGCAGTACTTC. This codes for CAWRKGEYEQYF.

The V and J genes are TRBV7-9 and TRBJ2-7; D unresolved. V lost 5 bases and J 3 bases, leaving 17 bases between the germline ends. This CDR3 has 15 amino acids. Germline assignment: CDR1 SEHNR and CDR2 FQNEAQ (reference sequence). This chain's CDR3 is CASSPPSSWFYEQYF. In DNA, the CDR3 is TGTGCCAGCAGCCCCCCTTCAAGTTGGTTCTACGAGCAGTACTTC.